Reported below is one T cell receptor beta chain. This sample was included in a study of technical replicates of blood from a few donors. This CDR3 has 15 residues. Germline V gives CDR1 MRHNA, CDR2 SNTAGT. V lost 3 bases, J lost 6 bases, and 10 bases stayed unmatched. The method was immunoSEQ multiplex PCR; TCRdb's version includes in-frame clones alone and lacks a portion of them. The table lists fewer than 75,000 clones, 93% of them singletons. The TCR was taken from a human donor in good health. This chain links TRBV6-4 with TRBJ1-2; 7 bases map to TRBD1. Specimen: T cells isolated from PBMCs. CDR3 in amino acids: CASSEFGAGGNGYTF. For the CDR3, the DNA is TGTGCCAGCAGTGAATTCGGGGCAGGGGGGAATGGCTACACCTTC.